The 19 T cell receptor beta chains below were found in one sample sequenced in a study of T cell clonality in common variable immunodeficiency (dated by TCRdb to between 2014 and 2017). The library relied on the immunoSEQ multiplex PCR assay. The source is immuneACCESS, and TCRdb retained only in-frame sequences with V and J called. Part of the clones is not carried over; for the studies checked, unresolved V genes explain less than half of this, and the remainder is unexplained. In this sample the table shows some 40,000 clones, and no singletons are among them. The top ten clonotypes cover about 0.66% of the sample. Sequencing was done on a sample of peripheral blood mononuclear cells. Receptor source: a person between 18 and 75 years old in good health.

This clone was recorded many times. The read falls 3 residues short of the CDR3 end, and the missing part is taken from the germline J gene. This chain uses TRBV2 with TRBJ2-5; D may be TRBD2 (6 bases). This CDR3 has 13 residues. Per germline, CDR1 SNHLY and CDR2 FYNNEI. V lost 4 bases to trimming and J lost 2 bases, with 8 bases between them. CDR3 bases read: TGTGCCAGCAGTGGGGACTCACAAGAGACC. Translation gives CASSGDSQET. The whole CDR3 sequence is CASSGDSQETQYF. The full variable domain, rest sourced from reference TRBV2 and TRBJ2-5, is EPEVTQTPSHQVTQMGQEVILRCVPISNHLYFYWYRQILGQKVEFLVSFYNNEISEKSEIFDDQFSVERPDGSNFTLKIRSTKLEDSAMYFCASSGDSQETQYFGPGTRLLVL.

The table lists this clone with many counts. The read comes to an end 3 residues before the CDR3 does, leaving the germline J gene to fill in the end. J is TRBJ2-5 and V is TRBV19, with D possibly being TRBD2 (6 bases). Trimming took off 3 bases at V and 1 base at J, with 18 bases between the two ends. The CDR3 is 17 amino acids. Germline CDR1 LNHDA, CDR2 SQIVND (reference sequence). The chain's CDR3 is CASSIIRAGGPQETQYF. CDR3 DNA (partial): TGTGCCAGTAGTATTATCCGAGCGGGCGGCCCCCAAGAGACC.

This clone was seen ten or more times. The read ends 3 residues early relative to the CDR3; the germline J gene fills the gap. The chain employs TRBV29-1 and TRBJ2-7, with TRBD1 identical over 7 bases. The CDR3 has 15 amino acids. The junction had 12 bases not matched to a gene; V was cut back by 5 bases and J by 2 bases. Germline V gene data show CDR1 as SQVTM and CDR2 as ANQGSEA. The DNA read from the CDR3 is TGCAGCGTTTCAGGGGGATCCTCCACCGCCTACGAG. Its translation: CSVSGGSSTAYE. In full, the CDR3 reads CSVSGGSSTAYEQYF.

This clone was recorded at least ten times. The read gets to within 3 residues of the CDR3 end, and the germline J gene fills in the rest. This chain joins TRBV28 and TRBJ1-2, with a possible D match to TRBD1 (5 bases). Germline assignment: CDR1 MDHEN and CDR2 SYDVKM. Trimming took 7 bases from V and 0 from J, leaving 12 bases between them. CDR3 size: 14 residues. CDR3 region: CASKQEITNYGYTF. CDR3 bases read: TGTGCCAGCAAACAGGAGATAACTAACTATGGC.

The sample holds many counts of this clone. Coverage ceases 3 residues before the CDR3 finishes, and the germline J gene fills in the end. This chain connects TRBV5-1 to TRBJ2-5, with D possibly matching TRBD2 (5 bases). The CDR3 extends over 15 amino acids. CDR1 is SGHRS, CDR2 YFSETQ, per germline. Trimming shortened V by 1 base and J by 4 bases, and 14 bases separated the two germline ends. CDR3 amino acids: CASSLFRDYRETQYF. The sequenced part of the CDR3 DNA is TGCGCCAGCAGCTTGTTTAGAGACTACAGAGAGACC.

The table lists this clone with many counts. The read stops 3 residues short of the end of the CDR3; the missing end is completed from the germline J gene. The chain employs TRBV5-5 and TRBJ2-1, with 9 bases aligning to TRBD1. The CDR3 covers 15 residues. V was clipped by 2 bases and J by 1 base; unmatched bases: 1. Germline lookup yields CDR1 SGHKS and CDR2 YYEKEE (reference sequence). The CDR3 reads CASSFGQGSYNEQFF. The DNA read from the CDR3 is TGTGCCAGCAGCTTTGGACAGGGGTCCTACAATGAG.

Many counts were recorded for this clone. The read terminates 3 residues before the CDR3 end, so the remaining end is supplied by the germline J gene. This chain joins TRBV2 and TRBJ2-1, with a possible D match to TRBD1 (5 bases). The germline V and J ends were trimmed by 6 bases and 0 bases, with 9 bases remaining between them. This CDR3 is built from 14 residues. Germline V gives CDR1 SNHLY, CDR2 FYNNEI. The CDR3 here is CASRSDSSYNEQFF. The sequenced part of the CDR3 DNA is TGTGCCAGCAGAAGCGACAGCTCCTACAATGAG.

The table lists this clone with many counts. The read ends 3 residues before the CDR3 terminus; that terminus is restored from the germline J gene. The rearrangement uses TRBV6-2 or TRBV6-3 and TRBJ1-6; D unclear. Deletions cut 7 bases from V and 1 base from J, with 8 bases between. This CDR3 is built from 14 residues. Per the germline V gene, CDR1 is MNHEY and CDR2 is SVGEGT. Here the CDR3 reads CASIPGSYNSPLHF. Incomplete CDR3 DNA: TGTGCCAGCATACCAGGTTCCTATAATTCACCC.

The sample holds many counts of this clone. The CDR3 goes on 3 residues after the read ends, and that part is filled in from the germline J gene. V and J are TRBV4-1 and TRBJ2-1; 9 nucleotides agree with TRBD1. The CDR3 sequence is 17 residues long. Germline V gene lookup returns CDR1 MGHRA and CDR2 YSYEKL. Trimming at V came to 1 base and at J to 4 bases, leaving 8 bases not matched to a gene. CDR3: CASSQGTGTGSYNEQFF. CDR3 DNA (partial): TGCGCCAGCAGCCAAGGTACCGGGACAGGGTCATACAATGAG.

This clone was picked up many times. The observed sequence ends 3 residues before the CDR3 terminus, with the missing tail filled in from the germline J gene. This chain links TRBV19 with TRBJ1-6; TRBD1 aligns across 7 bases. The CDR3 loop spans 16 amino acids. Trimming cost V 3 bases and J 7 bases; bases outside gene matches: 9. CDR1 LNHDA and CDR2 SQIVND come from the germline V gene (reference sequence). The CDR3 protein is CASSIPRQGRNSPLHF. CDR3 bases read: TGTGCCAGTAGTATCCCAAGACAGGGTAGAAATTCACCC.

This clone came up a few times. The read stops 3 residues short of the end of the CDR3; the missing end is completed from the germline J gene. This chain uses TRBV30 with TRBJ1-2; D not certain. The CDR3 is made up of 15 amino acids. CDR1 and CDR2 from the germline V gene are GTSNPN and SVGIG (reference sequence). Here the CDR3 reads CAWKGPNASTDTYTF. The CDR3 bases that were read are TGTGCCTGGAAAGGGCCTAACGCTAGCACAGATACC.

This clone was seen repeatedly, ten times or more. The read ends 3 residues before the CDR3 terminus; that terminus is restored from the germline J gene. J is TRBJ2-1 and V is TRBV5-1; the D gene is possibly TRBD2 (6 bases). The CDR3 loop spans 14 amino acids. CDR1 SGHRS and CDR2 YFSETQ come from the germline V gene. The V end was cut by 2 bases, the J end by 8 bases, with 14 bases between. The sequenced part of the CDR3 DNA is TGCGCCAGCAGCTTTGGAGGGGTTGGGGATGAG. It codes for CASSFGGVGDE. The complete CDR3 reads CASSFGGVGDEQFF.

This clone was seen ten or more times. The read comes to an end 3 residues before the CDR3 does, leaving the germline J gene to fill in the end. The chain has TRBV2 and TRBJ1-2; no clear D. Trimming stripped 3 bases from V and 4 bases from J, with 15 bases between. Germline V gene sequence: CDR1 SNHLY, CDR2 FYNNEI. This CDR3 region has 15 residues. The CDR3 reads CASSDWQRSPYGYTF. Incomplete CDR3 DNA: TGTGCCAGCAGTGATTGGCAGCGATCCCCCTATGGC.

This clone has ten or more counts. The CDR3 goes on 3 residues after the read ends, and that part is filled in from the germline J gene. The chain has TRBV15 and TRBJ1-1; the D is unclear. The CDR3 length is 14 residues. Germline lookup yields CDR1 LNHNV and CDR2 YYDKDF (reference sequence). With 1 base removed from V and 3 bases from J, the gap between germline ends came to 9 bases. The CDR3 spells CATSRAKAYTEAFF. The CDR3 DNA, read in part, is TGTGCCACCAGCAGAGCAAAAGCGTACACTGAA.

This clone was seen only a few times. Coverage ceases 3 residues before the CDR3 finishes, and the germline J gene fills in the end. V gene TRBV7-9 combines with J gene TRBJ2-7; 8 nucleotides align to TRBD2. Germline V lookup: CDR1 SEHNR, CDR2 FQNEAQ (reference sequence). The CDR3 runs to 13 residues. The J segment lost 6 bases and the V segment lost 6 bases, leaving 7 bases of the junction unmatched. The CDR3 reads CASRPTSGLEQYF. Incomplete CDR3 DNA: TGTGCCAGCAGGCCTACTAGCGGCCTCGAG.

This clone was recorded many times. The read terminates 3 residues ahead of where the CDR3 ends, so the germline J gene completes it. V and J are TRBV18 and TRBJ2-7; D may be TRBD2 (6 bases). The CDR3 consists of 16 residues. Germline loops: CDR1 KGHSH, CDR2 LQKENI. The V end was cut by 0 bases, the J end by 0 bases, with 12 bases between. The part of the CDR3 DNA that was read is TGTGCCAGCTCACCACCGGCGGGGCTAAGCTCCTACGAG. It translates to CASSPPAGLSSYE. The entire CDR3 protein reads CASSPPAGLSSYEQYF.

This clone was observed at least ten times. The read stops 3 residues short of the end of the CDR3; the missing end is completed from the germline J gene. The rearrangement uses TRBV2 and TRBJ2-5; D might be TRBD2 (5 bases). Trimming stripped 8 bases from V and 4 bases from J, with 11 bases between. The CDR3 is 12 residues long. Germline V gene lookup returns CDR1 SNHLY and CDR2 FYNNEI. CDR3 DNA, as far as it was read: TGTGCCAGCGGTCGGGGTCGAGAGACC. Translating gives CASGRGRET. From start to end, the CDR3 is CASGRGRETQYF.

This clone was recorded at least ten times. The read stops 3 residues short of the end of the CDR3; the missing end is completed from the germline J gene. The chain joins TRBV7-6 to TRBJ2-1, with 12 bases fitting TRBD2. The length of the CDR3 is 15 residues. Germline V gives CDR1 SGHVS, CDR2 FNYEAQ. Losses at the gene ends were 4 bases for V and 6 bases for J; bases not matched to a gene: 4. The chain's CDR3 is CASSWTSGTSNEQFF. The sequenced part of the CDR3 DNA is TGTGCCAGCAGCTGGACTAGCGGGACATCCAATGAG.

This clone was recorded at least ten times. The read halts 3 residues ahead of the CDR3 end, with the missing end drawn from the germline J gene. The V gene is TRBV4-1, the J gene TRBJ2-7, with no clear D. The CDR3 runs to 13 residues. Germline CDR1 and CDR2: MGHRA and YSYEKL. Trimming removed 1 base from V and 1 base from J, with 5 bases in between. This chain's CDR3 is CASSQVPSYEQYF. CDR3 DNA, as far as it was read: TGCGCCAGCAGCCAAGTCCCTTCCTACGAG.